This entry features one TCR beta chain sequence. There are 14 residues in the CDR3. Germline V gene sequence: CDR1 MNHNS, CDR2 SASEGT. V shed 1 base and J shed 4 bases, with 7 bases lying between them. These data originate in a study of cytomegalovirus exposure and HLA in healthy donors. The donors were part of the roughly 120-subject validation cohort, which stood apart from the approximately 640-subject first cohort. TCRdb's table, derived via immunoSEQ multiplex PCR, lists solely in-frame clones and lacks some. The sample carries approximately 76,000 clones, 94% recorded once. The receptor was isolated from a woman between 18 and 29 years old in good health and CMV-seronegative. The V and J genes are TRBV6-1 and TRBJ2-2; D is ambiguous. The sample taken for sequencing was PBMCs. The CDR3 nucleotides read TGTGCCAGCAGTGAAGGTTATCCCACCGGGGAGCTGTTTTTT. Translated: CASSEGYPTGELFF.